What follows is one TCR beta chain and its context. The germline gives CDR1 SGHAT, CDR2 FQNNGV. J lost 4 bases, V lost 5 bases, and 8 bases had no gene match. This CDR3 is built from 15 residues. These data originate in a study of control samples from healthy donors and cancer patients. Assay: immunoSEQ multiplex PCR; the TCRdb copy retains only in-frame clones and omits some. The sample gives about 190,000 clones, about 89% of which show up once; approximately 2% is in the top ten. The receptor was isolated from a man aged 30 to 45 in good health. Specimen: blood. The V call is TRBV11-2, the J call TRBJ2-3, with 8 bases that match TRBD2. The CDR3 region is CASSPRKTSADTQYF. The CDR3 DNA is TGTGCCAGCAGCCCCAGAAAGACTAGCGCAGATACGCAGTATTTT.